This record covers a single T cell receptor (beta chain). No antigen is known for it. This record comes from a study of radiotherapy plus CTLA-4 blockade in lung cancer. Study-wide context: Across the patients, objective responses occurred in approximately 19%, and disease control in approximately 30%. General study points: Early clone dynamics of blood T cells, plus interferon-beta, reportedly predicted response best.

Trimming shortened V by 0 bases and J by 7 bases, and 7 bases separated the two germline ends. The CDR3 loop spans 11 amino acids. The germline gives CDR1 GTSNPN, CDR2 SVGIG (reference sequence). Clones were read by immunoSEQ multiplex PCR, and TCRdb kept only the in-frame ones, dropping some. The sample records around 59,000 clones, approximately 67% being singletons. Those with chemo-refractory metastatic non-small-cell lung cancer were treated with focal radiation combined with CTLA-4 blockade using ipilimumab. The sample here was peripheral blood, taken from a patient treated with radiotherapy plus ipilimumab. This TCR was sampled from a human donor with non-small cell lung cancer whose response to radiotherapy plus ipilimumab could not be evaluated. V usage is TRBV30 and J usage is TRBJ2-7, with D perhaps TRBD1 (5 bases). CDR3 region: CAWSVGAEQYF. The CDR3 DNA follows: TGTGCCTGGAGTGTAGGGGCAGAGCAGTACTTC.